This T cell receptor beta chain was documented in a study of T-cell memory formation after mild COVID-19. Worth noting for this clonotype: Its target is not known.

The germline CDR1 and CDR2 sequences are MNHEY and SVGEGT. CDR3 length: 14 amino acids. V lost 6 bases and J lost 4, with 15 bases in between. Points from the study as a whole: Some responding clones appeared in pre-infection memory, suggesting cross-reactive memory joined.

Using constant-segment primers, 5'RACE produced TCR alpha and TCR beta cDNA libraries carrying sample barcodes and UMIs. TCRdb re-analysed the 5' RACE reads in MiXCR, keeping a single row per CDR3 protein. The top ten clones hold around 12% of a sample with fewer than 700,000 distinct CDR3 sequences, roughly 18% of them seen once. The sequencing input was PBMCs or a T cell subset sorted from them (not recorded which). The chain links TRBV6-2 or TRBV6-3 to TRBJ1-1; D is unclear. The TCR was taken from an adult woman who had mild COVID-19 (a few samples of this study predate the infection). Cell type and time point are not known. CDR3 sequence (DNA): TGTGCCAGCAGGCAGATCTTGTCAGGCACTGAAGCTTTCTTT. Translated, it gives CASRQILSGTEAFF.